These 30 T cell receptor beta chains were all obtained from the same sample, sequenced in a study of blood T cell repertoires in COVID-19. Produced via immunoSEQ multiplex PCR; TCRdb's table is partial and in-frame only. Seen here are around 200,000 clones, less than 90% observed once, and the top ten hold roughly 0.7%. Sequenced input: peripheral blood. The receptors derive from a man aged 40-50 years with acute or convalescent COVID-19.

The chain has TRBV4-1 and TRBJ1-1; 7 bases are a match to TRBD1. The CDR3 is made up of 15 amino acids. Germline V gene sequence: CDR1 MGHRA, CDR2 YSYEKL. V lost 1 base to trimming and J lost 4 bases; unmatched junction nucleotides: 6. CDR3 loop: CASSQVGGVSTEAFF. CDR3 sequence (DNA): TGCGCCAGCAGCCAAGTAGGGGGCGTCAGCACTGAAGCTTTCTTT.

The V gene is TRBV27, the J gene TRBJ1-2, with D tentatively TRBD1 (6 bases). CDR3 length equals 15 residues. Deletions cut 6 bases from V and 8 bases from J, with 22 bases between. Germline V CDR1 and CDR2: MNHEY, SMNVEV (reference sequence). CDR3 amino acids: CASRGQGLNEWGYTF. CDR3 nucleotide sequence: TGTGCCAGCAGAGGGCAGGGGCTAAACGAATGGGGCTACACCTTC.

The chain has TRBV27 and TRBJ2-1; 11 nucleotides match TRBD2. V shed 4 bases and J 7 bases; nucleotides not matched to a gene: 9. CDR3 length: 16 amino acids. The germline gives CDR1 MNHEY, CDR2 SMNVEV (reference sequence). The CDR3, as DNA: TGTGCCAGCAGTTCCCTAGCGGGAGGCCCTAGGAATGAGCAGTTCTTC. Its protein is CASSSLAGGPRNEQFF.

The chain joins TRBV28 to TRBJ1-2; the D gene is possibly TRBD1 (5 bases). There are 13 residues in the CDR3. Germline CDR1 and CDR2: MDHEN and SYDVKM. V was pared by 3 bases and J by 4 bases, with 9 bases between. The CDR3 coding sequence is TGTGCCAGCAGTTTGGACACAGTCTATGGCTACACCTTC. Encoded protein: CASSLDTVYGYTF.

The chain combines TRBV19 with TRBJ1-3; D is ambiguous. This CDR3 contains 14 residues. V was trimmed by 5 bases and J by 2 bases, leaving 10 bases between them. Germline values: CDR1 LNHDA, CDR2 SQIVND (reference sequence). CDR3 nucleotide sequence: TGTGCCAGTAGTGATCAAGCGGCTGGAAACACCATATATTTT. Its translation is CASSDQAAGNTIYF.

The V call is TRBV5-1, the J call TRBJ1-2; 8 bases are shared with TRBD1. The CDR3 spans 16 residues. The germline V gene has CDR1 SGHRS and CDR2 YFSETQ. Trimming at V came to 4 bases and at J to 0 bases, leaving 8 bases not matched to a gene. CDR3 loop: CASSGLTGEANYGYTF. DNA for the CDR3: TGCGCCAGCAGCGGTCTGACAGGGGAAGCTAACTATGGCTACACCTTC.

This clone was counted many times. The CDR3 bases are TGCGCCAGCAGCCAAGATTCGCTAGTCCCAGATACGCAGTATTTT. This translates into CASSQDSLVPDTQYF. The chain carries TRBV4-3 and TRBJ2-3; D unclear. Looked up from germline, CDR1 is LGHNA and CDR2 is YSLEER. This CDR3 is built from 15 residues. The V end lost 0 bases, the J end lost 4 bases, and 11 bases lay between the germline ends.

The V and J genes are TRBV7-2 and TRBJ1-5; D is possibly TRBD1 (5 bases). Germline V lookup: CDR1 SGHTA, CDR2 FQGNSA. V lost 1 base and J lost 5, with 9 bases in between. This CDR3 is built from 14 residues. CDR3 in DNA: TGTGCCAGCAGCTTAGGACAGAACTATCAGCCCCAGCATTTT. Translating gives CASSLGQNYQPQHF.

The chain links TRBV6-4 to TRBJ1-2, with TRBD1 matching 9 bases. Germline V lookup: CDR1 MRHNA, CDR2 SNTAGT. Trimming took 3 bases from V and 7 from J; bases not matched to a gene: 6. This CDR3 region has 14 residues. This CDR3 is CASSEGQGLSGYTF. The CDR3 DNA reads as TGTGCCAGCAGTGAGGGACAGGGTTTGAGTGGCTACACCTTC.

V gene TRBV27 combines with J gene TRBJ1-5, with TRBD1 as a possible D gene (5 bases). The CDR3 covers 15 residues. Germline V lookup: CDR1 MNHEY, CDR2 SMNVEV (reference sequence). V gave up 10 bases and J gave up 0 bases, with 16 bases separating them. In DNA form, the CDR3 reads TGTGCCATTTCCTCTGGGAGGGGTAGCAATCAGCCCCAGCATTTT. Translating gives CAISSGRGSNQPQHF.

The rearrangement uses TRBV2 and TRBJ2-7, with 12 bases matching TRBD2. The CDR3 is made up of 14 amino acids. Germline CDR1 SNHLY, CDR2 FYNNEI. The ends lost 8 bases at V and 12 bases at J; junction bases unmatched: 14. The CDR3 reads CASSKGLAGGPWYF. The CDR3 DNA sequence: TGTGCCAGCTCCAAGGGGCTAGCGGGAGGGCCGTGGTACTTC.

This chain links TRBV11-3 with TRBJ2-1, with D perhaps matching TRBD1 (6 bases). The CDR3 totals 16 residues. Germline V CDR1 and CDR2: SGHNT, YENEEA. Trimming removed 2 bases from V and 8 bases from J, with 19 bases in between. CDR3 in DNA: TGTGCCAGCAGCTTAAGGTCAGGGGTGAGAGAAGATGAGCAGTTCTTC. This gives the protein CASSLRSGVREDEQFF.

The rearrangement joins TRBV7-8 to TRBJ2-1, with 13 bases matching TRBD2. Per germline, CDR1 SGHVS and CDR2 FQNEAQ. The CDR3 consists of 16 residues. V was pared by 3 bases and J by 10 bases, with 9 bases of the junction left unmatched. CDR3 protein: CASSLGLAGPQAEQFF. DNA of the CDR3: TGTGCCAGCAGCTTGGGACTAGCGGGGCCCCAAGCGGAGCAGTTCTTC. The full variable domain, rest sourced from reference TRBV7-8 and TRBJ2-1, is GAGVSQSPRYKVAKRGQDVALRCDPISGHVSLFWYQQALGQGPEFLTYFQNEAQLDKSGLPSDRFFAERPEGSVSTLKIQRTQQEDSAVYLCASSLGLAGPQAEQFFGPGTRLTVL.

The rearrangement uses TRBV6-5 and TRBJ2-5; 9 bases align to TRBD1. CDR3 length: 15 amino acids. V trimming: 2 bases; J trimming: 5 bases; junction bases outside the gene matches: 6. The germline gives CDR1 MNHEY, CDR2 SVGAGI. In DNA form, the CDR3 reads TGTGCCAGCAGTTACCATACAGGGGGCGCGGAGACCCAGTACTTC. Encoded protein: CASSYHTGGAETQYF.

The CDR3 reads CASSYSWAHEQYF. CDR3 DNA: TGTGCCAGCAGTTACTCGTGGGCCCACGAGCAGTACTTC. The rearrangement joins TRBV6-5 to TRBJ2-7; no clear D. Looked up from germline, CDR1 is MNHEY and CDR2 is SVGAGI. This CDR3 region has 13 residues. Trimming shortened V by 0 bases and J by 5 bases, and 8 bases separated the two germline ends.

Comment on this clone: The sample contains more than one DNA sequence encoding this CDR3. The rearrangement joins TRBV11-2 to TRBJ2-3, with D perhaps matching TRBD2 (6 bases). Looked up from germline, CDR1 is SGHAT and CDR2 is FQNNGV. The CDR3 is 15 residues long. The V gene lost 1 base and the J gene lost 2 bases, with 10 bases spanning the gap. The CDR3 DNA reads TGTGCCAGCAGCTTAGCGGGAGCAACCACAGATACGCAGTATTTT. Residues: CASSLAGATTDTQYF.

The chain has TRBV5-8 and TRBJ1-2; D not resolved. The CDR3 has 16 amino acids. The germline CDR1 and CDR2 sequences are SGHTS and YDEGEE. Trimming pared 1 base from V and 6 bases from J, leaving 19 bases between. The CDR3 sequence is CASSLPWPRGTHGYTF. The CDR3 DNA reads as TGTGCCAGCAGCTTGCCCTGGCCCCGAGGAACGCATGGCTACACCTTC. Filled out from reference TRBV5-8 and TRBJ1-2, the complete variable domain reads EAGVTQSPTHLIKTRGQQATLRCSPISGHTSVYWYQQALGLGLQFLLWYDEGEERNRGNFPPRFSGRQFPNYSSELNVNALELEDSALYLCASSLPWPRGTHGYTFGSGTRLTVV.

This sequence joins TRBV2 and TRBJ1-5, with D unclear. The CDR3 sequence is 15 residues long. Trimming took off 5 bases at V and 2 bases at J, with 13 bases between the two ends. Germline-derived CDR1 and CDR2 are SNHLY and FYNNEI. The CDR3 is CASSPPPGGNQPQHF. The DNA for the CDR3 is TGTGCCAGCAGTCCGCCTCCAGGCGGCAATCAGCCCCAGCATTTT.

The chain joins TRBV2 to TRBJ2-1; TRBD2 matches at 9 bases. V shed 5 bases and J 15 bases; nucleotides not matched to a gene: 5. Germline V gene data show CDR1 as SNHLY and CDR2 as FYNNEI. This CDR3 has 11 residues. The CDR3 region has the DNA TGTGCCAGCAGTCCGGGACTAGCAGGGTTCTTC. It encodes CASSPGLAGFF.

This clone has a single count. CDR3 sequence: CASSRTGIQETQYF. The DNA for the CDR3 is TGTGCCAGCAGCCGAACAGGGATCCAAGAGACCCAGTACTTC. The chain couples TRBV7-9 to TRBJ2-5, with a weak D call TRBD1 (6 bases). Germline lookup yields CDR1 SEHNR and CDR2 FQNEAQ (reference sequence). Trimming took 5 bases from V and 1 from J, leaving 11 bases between them. There are 14 residues in the CDR3. The full variable domain, its missing parts supplied by reference TRBV7-9 and TRBJ2-5, is DTGVSQNPRHKITKRGQNVTFRCDPISEHNRLYWYRQTLGQGPEFLTYFQNEAQLEKSRLLSDRFSAERPKGSFSTLEIQRTEQGDSAMYLCASSRTGIQETQYFGPGTRLLVL.

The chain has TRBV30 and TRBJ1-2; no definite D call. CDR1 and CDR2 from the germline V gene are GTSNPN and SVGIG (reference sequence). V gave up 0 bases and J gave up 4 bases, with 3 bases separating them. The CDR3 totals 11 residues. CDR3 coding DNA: TGTGCCTGGAGTGTTCTCTATGGCTACACCTTC. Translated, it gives CAWSVLYGYTF.

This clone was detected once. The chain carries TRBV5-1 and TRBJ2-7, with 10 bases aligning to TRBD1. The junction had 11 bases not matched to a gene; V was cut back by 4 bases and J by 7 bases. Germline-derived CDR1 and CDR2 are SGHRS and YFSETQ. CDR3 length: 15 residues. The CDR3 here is CASSDPRQGAVEQYF. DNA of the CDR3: TGCGCCAGCAGCGATCCGCGACAGGGGGCAGTAGAGCAGTACTTC.

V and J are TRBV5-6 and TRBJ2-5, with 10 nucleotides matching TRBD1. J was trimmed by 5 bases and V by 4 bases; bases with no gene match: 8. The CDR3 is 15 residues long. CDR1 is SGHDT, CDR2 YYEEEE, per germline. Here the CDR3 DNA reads TGTGCCAGCAGCGGGGGACAGGGGAGTTTGGAGACCCAGTACTTC. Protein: CASSGGQGSLETQYF. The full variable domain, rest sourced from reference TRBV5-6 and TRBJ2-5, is DAGVTQSPTHLIKTRGQQVTLRCSPKSGHDTVSWYQQALGQGPQFIFQYYEEEERQRGNFPDRFSGHQFPNYSSELNVNALLLGDSALYLCASSGGQGSLETQYFGPGTRLLVL.

The CDR3 loop reads CASSLVLTAFYNEQFF. The CDR3 nucleotides read TGTGCCAGCAGCTTAGTTCTGACAGCGTTCTACAATGAGCAGTTCTTC. The chain uses TRBV7-9 and TRBJ2-1; a weak D match, TRBD1 (5 bases). Germline V lookup: CDR1 SEHNR, CDR2 FQNEAQ (reference sequence). The CDR3 loop spans 16 amino acids. Trimming left V 1 base short and J 3 bases short, with 13 bases between.

CDR3 sequence (DNA): TGTGCCAGCAGCCACAGGGGGGGGTTAAACTATAATTCACCCCTCCACTTT. This gives the protein CASSHRGGLNYNSPLHF. This rearrangement joins TRBV7-9 to TRBJ1-6, with 8 nucleotides matching TRBD1. Germline CDR1 reads SEHNR; CDR2 reads FQNEAQ (reference sequence). V lost 5 bases, J lost 3 bases, and 9 bases stayed unmatched. This CDR3 is 17 amino acids long.

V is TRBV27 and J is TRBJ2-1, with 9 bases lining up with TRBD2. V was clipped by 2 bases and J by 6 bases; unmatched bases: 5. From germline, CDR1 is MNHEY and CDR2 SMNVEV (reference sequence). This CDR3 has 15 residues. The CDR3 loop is CASSLITSGFNEQFF. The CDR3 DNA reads TGTGCCAGCAGTTTAATAACTAGCGGGTTCAATGAGCAGTTCTTC.

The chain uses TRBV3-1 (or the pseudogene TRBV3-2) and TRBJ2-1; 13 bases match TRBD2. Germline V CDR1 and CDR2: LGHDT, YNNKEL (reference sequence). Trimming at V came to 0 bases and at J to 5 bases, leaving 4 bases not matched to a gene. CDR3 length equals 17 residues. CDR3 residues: CASSQEKGLAGHNEQFF. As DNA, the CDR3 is TGTGCCAGCAGCCAAGAAAAGGGACTAGCGGGACACAATGAGCAGTTCTTC.

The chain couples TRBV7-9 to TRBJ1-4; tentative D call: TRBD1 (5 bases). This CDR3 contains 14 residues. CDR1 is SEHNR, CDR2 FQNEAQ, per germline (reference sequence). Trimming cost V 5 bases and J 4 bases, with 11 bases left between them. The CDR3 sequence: CASSTRDVNEKLFF. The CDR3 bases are TGTGCCAGCAGCACCAGGGATGTTAATGAAAAACTGTTTTTT. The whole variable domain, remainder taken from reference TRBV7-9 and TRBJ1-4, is DTGVSQNPRHKITKRGQNVTFRCDPISEHNRLYWYRQTLGQGPEFLTYFQNEAQLEKSRLLSDRFSAERPKGSFSTLEIQRTEQGDSAMYLCASSTRDVNEKLFFGSGTQLSVL.

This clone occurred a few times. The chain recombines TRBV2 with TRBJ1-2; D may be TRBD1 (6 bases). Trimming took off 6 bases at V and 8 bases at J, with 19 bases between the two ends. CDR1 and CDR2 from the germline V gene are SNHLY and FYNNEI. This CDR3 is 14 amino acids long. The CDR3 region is CASRTQQGRRGYTF. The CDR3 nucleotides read TGTGCCAGCAGAACCCAACAGGGCCGGAGGGGCTACACCTTC.

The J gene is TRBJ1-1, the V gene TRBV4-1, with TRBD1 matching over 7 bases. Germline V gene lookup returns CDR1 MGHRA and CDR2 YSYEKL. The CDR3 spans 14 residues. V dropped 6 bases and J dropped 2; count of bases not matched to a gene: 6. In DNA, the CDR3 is TGCGCCAGCAGTCCCACAGGGGCTAACACTGAAGCTTTCTTT. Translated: CASSPTGANTEAFF.